This entry concerns a single T cell receptor beta chain. In the original processing: It was from reference gene primer amplification that nucleated cell counts were estimated. Using immunoSEQ multiplex PCR, the repertoire was profiled, and TCRdb retains in-frame clones only, with some absent. The V and J calls and clone size come from that table; D and trimming were worked out from the DNA. The repertoire holds approximately 150,000 clones, 75% to 85% seen once, with roughly 5.3% in the top ten. CDR3 length: 15 residues. The entry originates in a study of blood T cell repertoires in COVID-19. In the study overall: Samples representing acute and convalescent COVID-19 were sourced from the United States, Italy and Spain. The analysed material was cDNA or gDNA that came from T cells, B-cell-depleted T cells, or PBMCs.

The origin of this receptor is a woman in her forties or fifties with acute or convalescent COVID-19. The sample taken for sequencing was peripheral blood. The chain links TRBV21-1 to TRBJ1-4; the listed D gene, TRBD1, was not tested against the DNA. TRBV21-1 is annotated as a pseudogene. In DNA, the CDR3 is TGTGCCAGCAGCAAAGGGAAGGGGGCGGGTGAAAAACTGTTTTTT. This translates into CASSKGKGAGEKLFF.